This TCR beta chain stems from a study of T cells in Graves' hyperthyroidism and ophthalmopathy. The TCR beta CDR3 regions underwent amplification using RNA transcripts as the source. HTBI primers were used for first-round RT-PCR of the TCR CDR3. TCRdb independently ran MiXCR on the multiplex PCR reads; one entry per CDR3 protein. The sample carries hundreds of thousands of distinct CDR3 sequences, 14% to 15% recorded once. Germline V gene data show CDR1 as SNHLY and CDR2 as FYNNEI. Trimming pared 1 base from V and 2 bases from J, leaving 9 bases between. The CDR3 is made up of 15 amino acids. This clonotype has a count of ten or more.

Sequenced: blood. The chain uses TRBV2 and TRBJ1-5; no clear D. The source is a woman younger than 45 with Graves' hyperthyroidism. CDR3 loop: CASSEGPKGNQPQHF. CDR3 DNA sequence: TGTGCCAGCAGTGAAGGGCCAAAGGGCAATCAGCCCCAGCATTTT.